Listed below are T cell receptor beta chains from one sample, sequenced in a study of cytomegalovirus exposure and HLA in healthy donors. TCRdb keeps only in-frame clones here, not all; method: immunoSEQ multiplex PCR. The table shows under 100,000 clones, with around 77% occurring only once. What was sequenced was PBMCs. Receptors were obtained from a man between 50 and 59 years old in good health and CMV-seronegative. Each CDR3 is given with its conserved first and last residue. The D gene is left open where the match is weak. Clone size, where shown, is once, few, many, or a class for clones that have expanded.

- | - | 14 | TRBJ1-1 | TRBV9 | CASSAATPNTEAFF | TGTGCCAGCAGCGCCGCGACACCGAACACTGAAGCTTTCTTT
few | - | 13 | TRBJ2-1 | TRBV9 | CASSPHRAGEQFF | TGTGCCAGCAGCCCTCACAGGGCAGGTGAGCAGTTCTTC
- | - | 15 | TRBJ2-4 | TRBV2 | CASRMTEQAANIQYF | TGTGCCAGCAGGATGACGGAACAGGCGGCAAACATTCAGTACTTC
- | TRBD2 | 20 | TRBJ2-6 | TRBV27 | CASSPRPSGGLSWGANVLTF | TGTGCCAGCAGTCCCCGTCCTAGCGGGGGGCTGTCTTGGGGGGCCAACGTCCTGACTTTC
- | - | 16 | TRBJ2-7 | TRBV21-1 | CASSNGPGQGSYEQYF | TGTGCCAGCAGCAACGGTCCGGGACAGGGGAGCTACGAGCAGTACTTC
- | - | 13 | TRBJ1-1 | TRBV12-5 | CASGFLGGTEAFF | TGTGCTAGTGGTTTTTTGGGGGGCACTGAAGCTTTCTTT
- | - | 12 | TRBJ2-7 | TRBV19 | CASLGGGDEQYF | TGTGCCAGCCTGGGTGGAGGGGACGAGCAGTACTTC
- | TRBD1 | 13 | TRBJ1-1 | TRBV30 | CAMTGTGVAEAFF | TGTGCTATGACCGGGACAGGGGTCGCTGAAGCTTTCTTT
- | TRBD1 | 16 | TRBJ1-1 | TRBV7-9 | CASSLGTGSLYTEAFF | TGTGCCAGCAGCTTAGGGACAGGGAGCCTCTACACTGAAGCTTTCTTT
- | - | 17 | TRBJ1-1 | TRBV2 | CASSGIRTATMNTEAFF | TGTGCCAGCAGTGGAATTCGTACAGCGACTATGAACACTGAAGCTTTCTTT
- | - | 16 | TRBJ2-2 | TRBV5-4 | CASRPDEGGPTGELFF | TGTGCCAGCAGACCCGACGAGGGTGGCCCCACCGGGGAGCTGTTTTTT
- | - | 14 | TRBJ2-5 | TRBV5-1 | CASSLMMGEKTQYF | TGCGCCAGCAGCTTGATGATGGGAGAGAAGACCCAGTACTTC
- | - | 13 | TRBJ2-5 | TRBV2 | CASNRVRQETQYF | TGTGCCAGTAACAGGGTTAGGCAAGAGACCCAGTACTTC
few | - | 15 | TRBJ2-3 | TRBV10-3 | CAISLGPRSTDTQYF | TGTGCCATCAGCCTGGGGCCCCGCAGCACAGATACGCAGTATTTT
- | - | 15 | TRBJ1-3 | TRBV11-2 | CASSLEAGSGNTIYF | TGTGCCAGCAGCTTAGAAGCAGGGTCTGGAAACACCATATATTTT
- | TRBD2 | 15 | TRBJ2-7 | TRBV6-5 | CASSGWGEGLDEQYF | TGTGCCAGTTCTGGGTGGGGGGAGGGTCTCGACGAGCAGTACTTC